These 9 T cell receptor beta chains originate from one sample sequenced in a study of T-cell reconstitution after alpha-beta-depleted transplantation in children. Preparing the TCRbeta library involved the use of unique molecular identifiers. A single record per CDR3 protein comes from TCRdb applying MiXCR to the PCR reads. The sample consists of approximately 190,000 distinct CDR3 sequences, approximately 8.4% of them appearing once. Sequencing used PBMCs, mostly from graft donor cells, obtained 360 days after TCRalphabeta/CD19-depleted stem cell transplant. These receptors came from a male patient between 2 and 15 years old who had a stem cell transplant for acute myeloid leukemia, so the T cells may come from the graft donor.

This clonotype has only a few counts. The chain uses TRBV4-1 and TRBJ2-1; 9 bases are shared with TRBD1. Germline V lookup: CDR1 MGHRA, CDR2 YSYEKL. CDR3 size: 15 residues. The trim removed 4 bases at V and 2 bases at J, leaving 3 bases unmatched. The CDR3 here is CASSRDRGTYNEQFF. The CDR3 DNA is TGCGCCAGCAGCCGAGACAGGGGGACCTACAATGAGCAGTTCTTC.

Details on this clonotype: A much larger clone is a single base away; this may be a read error. The chain carries TRBV4-3 and TRBJ1-2; TRBD1 might be the D (5 bases). CDR1 and CDR2 from the germline V gene are LGHNA and YSLEER. This CDR3 is built from 13 residues. Trimming stripped 0 bases from V and 7 bases from J, with 9 bases between. The CDR3 bases are TGCGCCAGCAGCCAAGATAAGGGACCTGGCTACACCTTC. This gives the protein CASSQDKGPGYTF.

This clonotype was seen ten or more times. V usage is TRBV10-3 and J usage is TRBJ2-3; 10 bases align to TRBD2. CDR3 length: 15 residues. Trimming took 5 bases from V and 3 from J; bases not matched to a gene: 5. The germline V gene encodes CDR1 ENHRY and CDR2 SYGVKD. The CDR3: CAISRTSGTTDTQYF. CDR3 in DNA: TGTGCCATCAGTAGAACTAGCGGGACGACAGATACGCAGTATTTT.

The V gene is TRBV6-2 or TRBV6-3, the J gene TRBJ1-2; no definite D call. The CDR3 totals 15 residues. V gave up 6 bases and J gave up 7 bases, with 21 bases separating them. In germline, CDR1 is MNHEY, CDR2 SVGEGT. The CDR3 DNA is TGTGCCAGCAGCCGTTCAGCTGGACTCAGAGGTGGCTACACCTTC. Amino acid sequence: CASSRSAGLRGGYTF.

This clonotype came up a few times. This chain joins TRBV5-1 and TRBJ2-2, with TRBD2 matching 12 bases. Germline V gene lookup returns CDR1 SGHRS and CDR2 YFSETQ. V lost 4 bases, J lost 6 bases, and 10 bases stayed unmatched. The CDR3 contains 17 residues. The CDR3 bases are TGCGCCAGCAGCCGTATGACTAGCGGGAGTCTTGCCGGGGAGCTGTTTTTT. This encodes CASSRMTSGSLAGELFF.

In this sample, this clonotype turned up many times. The V call is TRBV7-4, the J call TRBJ2-2, with 9 bases matching TRBD1. The germline gives CDR1 SGHVT, CDR2 SQSDAQ. After removal of 7 bases from V and 1 base from J, the junction contained 4 bases not matched to a gene. This CDR3 region has 15 residues. The CDR3 loop is CASIPGQGNTGELFF. The CDR3 DNA reads TGTGCCAGCATCCCGGGACAGGGGAACACCGGGGAGCTGTTTTTT.

This clonotype was observed many times. This chain joins TRBV7-6 and TRBJ2-2; 9 positions agree with TRBD2. V lost 5 bases, J lost 0 bases, and 4 bases stayed unmatched. This CDR3 has 16 amino acids. CDR1 and CDR2 (germline): SGHVS, FNYEAQ. The CDR3 region has the DNA TGTGCCAGCAGCCCCTGGACTAGCGCGAACACCGGGGAGCTGTTTTTT. This encodes CASSPWTSANTGELFF.

V gene TRBV7-8 combines with J gene TRBJ2-5; D ambiguous. CDR1 and CDR2 (germline): SGHVS, FQNEAQ. Trimming removed 7 bases from V and 7 bases from J, with 16 bases in between. The length of the CDR3 is 13 residues. CDR3 sequence: CASTDTEFGTQYF. The CDR3 nucleotides read TGTGCCAGCACCGACACAGAGTTCGGGACCCAGTACTTC. The full variable domain, in which reference TRBV7-8 and TRBJ2-5 provide the parts outside the CDR3, is GAGVSQSPRYKVAKRGQDVALRCDPISGHVSLFWYQQALGQGPEFLTYFQNEAQLDKSGLPSDRFFAERPEGSVSTLKIQRTQQEDSAVYLCASTDTEFGTQYFGPGTRLLVL.

This clonotype was counted between two and nine times. The V call is TRBV12-3 or TRBV12-4, the J call TRBJ1-4, with 9 bases fitting TRBD1. The CDR3 consists of 16 residues. The trim removed 3 bases at V and 6 bases at J, leaving 8 bases unmatched. The chain's CDR3 is CASSFWVGQGDEKLFF. The DNA of the CDR3 is TGTGCCAGCAGTTTTTGGGTGGGACAGGGAGATGAAAAACTGTTTTTT.